The 21 T cell receptor beta chains reported below all come from one sample, sequenced in a study of blood T cell repertoires in COVID-19. The data were produced by immunoSEQ multiplex PCR, yet TCRdb's version contains in-frame clones alone and is incomplete. The sample shows about 40,000 clones, around 80% of them seen only once. Sequenced sample: peripheral blood. The receptors here all came from an elderly man with acute or convalescent COVID-19.

The rearrangement uses TRBV18 and TRBJ2-3, with 9 bases fitting TRBD2. The germline gives CDR1 KGHSH, CDR2 LQKENI. The CDR3 is made up of 15 amino acids. J gave up 6 bases and V 1 base, and 5 bases lay outside the gene matches. CDR3 residues: CASSPRFSGGDTQYF. CDR3 DNA sequence: TGTGCCAGCTCACCACGGTTTAGCGGGGGCGATACGCAGTATTTT.

The chain links TRBV27 to TRBJ2-7; D possibly corresponds to TRBD1 (6 bases). Trimming stripped 5 bases from V and 3 bases from J, with 17 bases between. Germline CDR1 is MNHEY and CDR2 is SMNVEV (reference sequence). The CDR3 has 15 residues. In DNA, the CDR3 is TGTGCCAGCAGTCCCGTCTTCGGACAGATCTACGAGCAGTACTTC. Its protein is CASSPVFGQIYEQYF.

This chain uses TRBV6-1 with TRBJ2-2; a possible D gene is TRBD2 (5 bases). This CDR3 has 16 residues. V shed 1 base and J shed 6 bases, with 15 bases lying between them. Germline CDR1 and CDR2: MNHNS and SASEGT. The DNA of the CDR3 is TGTGCCAGCAGTGAAGGTCTAGCTGGTTTGTCCGGGGAGCTGTTTTTT. The encoded protein is CASSEGLAGLSGELFF.

CDR3 DNA: TGTGCCAGCTCTAACAACAGGGGGCGCACAGATACGCAGTATTTT. Protein sequence: CASSNNRGRTDTQYF. This chain connects TRBV18 to TRBJ2-3; 9 bases are shared with TRBD1. Germline-derived CDR1 and CDR2 are KGHSH and LQKENI. The CDR3 has 15 residues. J gave up 1 base and V 6 bases, and 5 bases lay outside the gene matches.

The V call is TRBV24-1, the J call TRBJ2-2; 9 nucleotides align to TRBD1. CDR3 size: 16 residues. After removal of 4 bases from V and 4 bases from J, the junction contained 6 bases not matched to a gene. Germline values: CDR1 KGHDR, CDR2 SFDVKD. The CDR3 loop reads CATSDTGTGTTGELFF. As DNA, the CDR3 is TGTGCCACCAGTGACACCGGGACAGGGACCACCGGGGAGCTGTTTTTT.

The chain is built from TRBV27 and TRBJ1-1; D possibly corresponds to TRBD1 (5 bases). The V and J ends lost 7 bases and 5 bases respectively, with 14 bases between them. CDR3 length equals 13 residues. CDR1 and CDR2 from the germline V gene are MNHEY and SMNVEV (reference sequence). CDR3 in amino acids: CASKTDSWTEAFF. CDR3 in DNA: TGTGCCAGCAAGACAGACTCCTGGACTGAAGCTTTCTTT.

The chain links TRBV5-1 to TRBJ1-4, with a weak D call TRBD1 (5 bases). Deletions cut 4 bases from V and 8 bases from J, with 12 bases between. The CDR3 is 13 amino acids. Germline assignment: CDR1 SGHRS and CDR2 YFSETQ. CDR3 in DNA: TGCGCCAGCAGCCCAGGGATAGAGGAAAAACTGTTTTTT. This codes for CASSPGIEEKLFF.

This clone was seen only once. This chain links TRBV27 with TRBJ2-6; D is uncertain. The V gene lost 0 bases and the J gene lost 0 bases, with 15 bases spanning the gap. This CDR3 has 19 residues. From germline, CDR1 is MNHEY and CDR2 SMNVEV (reference sequence). CDR3 sequence (DNA): TGTGCCAGCAGTTTATCACCCCCCCCCAGGTTCTCTGGGGCCAACGTCCTGACTTTC. This encodes CASSLSPPPRFSGANVLTF. Full variable domain (outside the CDR3, taken from reference TRBV27 and TRBJ2-6): EAQVTQNPRYLITVTGKKLTVTCSQNMNHEYMSWYRQDPGLGLRQIYYSMNVEVTDKGDVPEGYKVSRKEKRNFPLILESPSPNQTSLYFCASSLSPPPRFSGANVLTFGAGSRLTVL.

This sequence joins TRBV5-1 and TRBJ2-1; TRBD1 aligns across 7 bases. J was trimmed by 4 bases and V by 4 bases; bases with no gene match: 5. The germline gives CDR1 SGHRS, CDR2 YFSETQ. This CDR3 has 14 amino acids. The CDR3 loop is CASSRDSPYNEQFF. The CDR3, as DNA: TGCGCCAGCAGCAGGGACAGTCCATACAATGAGCAGTTCTTC.

This chain connects TRBV5-1 to TRBJ2-2; D perhaps matches TRBD1 (6 bases). V was trimmed by 4 bases and J by 2 bases, leaving 12 bases between them. The CDR3 runs 15 residues. Germline V gives CDR1 SGHRS, CDR2 YFSETQ. For the CDR3, the DNA is TGCGCCAGCAGCCCCGGACAGATTAACACCGGGGAGCTGTTTTTT. It specifies CASSPGQINTGELFF. The whole variable domain, filled in from reference TRBV5-1 and TRBJ2-2, reads KAGVTQTPRYLIKTRGQQVTLSCSPISGHRSVSWYQQTPGQGLQFLFEYFSETQRNKGNFPGRFSGRQFSNSRSEMNVSTLELGDSALYLCASSPGQINTGELFFGEGSRLTVL.

The chain carries TRBV3-1 (or the pseudogene TRBV3-2) and TRBJ2-3, with D tentatively TRBD2 (5 bases). There are 15 residues in the CDR3. V shed 2 bases and J shed 3 bases, with 12 bases lying between them. Germline values: CDR1 LGHDT, CDR2 YNNKEL (reference sequence). The CDR3 DNA is TGTGCCAGCAGCCAACGGGGATTTAGTACAGATACGCAGTATTTT. It is translated as CASSQRGFSTDTQYF.

The chain is built from TRBV5-1 and TRBJ2-1, with TRBD2 matching 10 bases. Per germline, CDR1 SGHRS and CDR2 YFSETQ. Trimming took 5 bases from V and 9 from J; bases not matched to a gene: 8. This CDR3 comprises 14 residues. The CDR3 DNA follows: TGCGCCAGCAGTGGAAGCGGGAGGGGGAGTGAGCAGTTCTTC. The encoded protein is CASSGSGRGSEQFF.

This clone came up once. J is TRBJ2-1 and V is TRBV5-1, with 13 bases aligning to TRBD2. Trimming took 5 bases from V and 8 from J; bases not matched to a gene: 10. The CDR3 is 16 amino acids. Germline V CDR1 and CDR2: SGHRS, YFSETQ. This CDR3 is CASRRTSGSPVDEQFF. CDR3 nucleotide sequence: TGCGCCAGCAGACGGACTAGCGGGAGCCCTGTGGATGAGCAGTTCTTC.

This clone appeared once. V gene TRBV12-5 combines with J gene TRBJ1-2; D unresolved. Germline V gene lookup returns CDR1 LGHNT and CDR2 FRNRAP. The CDR3 is made up of 17 amino acids. V lost 0 bases, J lost 2 bases, and 16 bases lay in between. Here the CDR3 DNA reads TGTGCTAGTGGTTTGGTAATTGGGCGGGGAGACAACTATGGCTACACCTTC. Translation gives CASGLVIGRGDNYGYTF.

This chain joins TRBV18 and TRBJ2-1; TRBD1 agrees at 8 bases. This CDR3 contains 14 residues. J was trimmed by 6 bases and V by 2 bases; bases with no gene match: 3. Germline loops: CDR1 KGHSH, CDR2 LQKENI. CDR3 region: CASSPTTGANEQFF. The CDR3 coding sequence is TGTGCCAGCTCACCAACGACAGGGGCCAATGAGCAGTTCTTC.

This chain joins TRBV11-2 and TRBJ2-5, with D maybe TRBD2 (5 bases). V lost 4 bases and J 0 bases, leaving 12 bases between the germline ends. This CDR3 contains 15 residues. Germline V lookup: CDR1 SGHAT, CDR2 FQNNGV. DNA for the CDR3: TGTGCCAGCAGCTACCTGGGCGGGTACCAAGAGACCCAGTACTTC. Amino acid sequence: CASSYLGGYQETQYF.

The V and J genes are TRBV29-1 and TRBJ1-2; no clear D gene. V lost 4 bases, J lost 8 bases, and 14 bases lay in between. Germline lookup yields CDR1 SQVTM and CDR2 ANQGSEA. The CDR3 consists of 12 residues. Written as DNA, the CDR3 is TGCAGCGTTGGAGACCCCGGAGTCGGCTACACCTTC. The encoded protein is CSVGDPGVGYTF.

The chain combines TRBV11-2 with TRBJ2-7; 14 bases are shared with TRBD2. V lost 3 bases and J lost 5; bases outside the gene matches: 3. The CDR3 has 15 amino acids. Germline CDR1 reads SGHAT; CDR2 reads FQNNGV. The CDR3 reads CASSLGLAGAHEQYF. As DNA, the CDR3 is TGTGCCAGCAGCTTGGGACTAGCGGGGGCCCACGAGCAGTACTTC.

This clone appeared once. This chain joins TRBV19 and TRBJ1-2; possible D gene TRBD1, 6 bases. V shed 1 base and J shed 2 bases, with 14 bases lying between them. Looked up from germline, CDR1 is LNHDA and CDR2 is SQIVND (reference sequence). This CDR3 spans 16 amino acids. The CDR3 spells CASSIGTGLKNYGYTF. The CDR3 DNA is TGTGCCAGTAGTATAGGAACAGGGCTTAAGAACTATGGCTACACCTTC.

The rearrangement links TRBV5-1 to TRBJ1-2; 7 nucleotides agree with TRBD1. The CDR3 has 13 amino acids. The V and J ends lost 2 bases and 7 bases, in that order; junction bases with no gene match: 5. The germline gives CDR1 SGHRS, CDR2 YFSETQ. The CDR3 region is CASSFTQGLGYTF. CDR3 nucleotides: TGCGCCAGCAGCTTCACACAGGGGCTTGGCTACACCTTC.

This clone was seen a few times. This chain joins TRBV30 and TRBJ1-2; 7 bases align to TRBD1. The germline CDR1 and CDR2 sequences are GTSNPN and SVGIG (reference sequence). Unmatched junction bases numbered 3, after V lost 0 bases and J lost 2 bases. The CDR3 has 14 residues. DNA for the CDR3: TGTGCCTGGAGTGTACAGGGGCCGAACTATGGCTACACCTTC. Translation gives CAWSVQGPNYGYTF.